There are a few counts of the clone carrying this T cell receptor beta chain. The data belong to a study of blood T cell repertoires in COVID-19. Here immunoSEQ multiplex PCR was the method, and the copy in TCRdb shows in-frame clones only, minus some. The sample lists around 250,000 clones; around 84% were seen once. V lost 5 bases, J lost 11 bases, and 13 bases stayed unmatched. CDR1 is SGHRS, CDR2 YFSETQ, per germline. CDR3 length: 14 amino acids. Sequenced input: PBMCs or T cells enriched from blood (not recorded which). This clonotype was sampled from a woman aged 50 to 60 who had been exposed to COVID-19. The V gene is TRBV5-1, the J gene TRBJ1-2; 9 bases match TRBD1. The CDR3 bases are TGCGCCAGCAGTTCGTCCGGGACAGGGAATTGGTACACCTTC. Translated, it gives CASSSSGTGNWYTF.